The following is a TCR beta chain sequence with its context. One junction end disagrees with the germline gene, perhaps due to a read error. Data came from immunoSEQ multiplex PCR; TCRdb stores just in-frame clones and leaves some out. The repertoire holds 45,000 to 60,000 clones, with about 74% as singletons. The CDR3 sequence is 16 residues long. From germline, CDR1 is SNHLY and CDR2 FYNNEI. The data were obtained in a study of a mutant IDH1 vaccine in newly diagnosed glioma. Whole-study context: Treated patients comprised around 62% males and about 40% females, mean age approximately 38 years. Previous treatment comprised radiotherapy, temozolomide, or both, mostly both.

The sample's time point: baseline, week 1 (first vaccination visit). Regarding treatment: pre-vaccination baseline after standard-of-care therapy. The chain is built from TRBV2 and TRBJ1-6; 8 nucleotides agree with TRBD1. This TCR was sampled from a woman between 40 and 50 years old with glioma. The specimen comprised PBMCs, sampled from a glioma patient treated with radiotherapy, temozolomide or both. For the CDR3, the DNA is TGTGCCAGCAGGGAAGGACAGGGACGATATAATTCACCCCTCCACTTT. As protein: CASREGQGRYNSPLHF.